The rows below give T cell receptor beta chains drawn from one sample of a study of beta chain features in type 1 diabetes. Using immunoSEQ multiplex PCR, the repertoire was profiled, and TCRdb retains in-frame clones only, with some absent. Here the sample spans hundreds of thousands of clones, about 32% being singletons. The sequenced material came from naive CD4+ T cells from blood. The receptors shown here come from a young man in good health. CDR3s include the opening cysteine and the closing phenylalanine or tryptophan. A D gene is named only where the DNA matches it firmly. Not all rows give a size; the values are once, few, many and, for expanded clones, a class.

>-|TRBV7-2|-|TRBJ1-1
TGTGCCAGCAGCTCCTACTCAGGAAACACTGAAGCTTTCTTT
CASSSYSGNTEAFF
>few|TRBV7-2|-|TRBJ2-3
TGTGCCAGCAGAACCACCCCGGGGGCTAGCACAGATACGCAGTATTTT
CASRTTPGASTDTQYF
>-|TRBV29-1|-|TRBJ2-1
TGCAGCGTTGAAGATCGGGAGACCTACAATGAGCAGTTCTTC
CSVEDRETYNEQFF
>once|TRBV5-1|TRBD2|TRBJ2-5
TGCGCCAGCAGCTTAGGGGACTATCAAGAGACCCAGTACTTC
CASSLGDYQETQYF
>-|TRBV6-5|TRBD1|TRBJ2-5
TGTGCCAGCAGCCGGGACAGAGGAGAGACCCAGTACTTC
CASSRDRGETQYF
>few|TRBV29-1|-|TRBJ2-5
TGCAGCGGTGTGGGGCTCCAAGAGACCCAGTACTTC
CSGVGLQETQYF
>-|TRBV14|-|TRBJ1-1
TGTGCCAGCAGCCAGGAGGTAACTGAAGCTTTCTTT
CASSQEVTEAFF
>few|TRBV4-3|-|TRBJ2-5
TGCGCCAGCAGCCAGGCCGCCAGGGGCGCAACCGGAGAGACCCAGTACTTC
CASSQAARGATGETQYF
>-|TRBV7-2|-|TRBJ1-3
TGTGCCAGCAGCTTGGGAAACACCATATATTTT
CASSLGNTIYF
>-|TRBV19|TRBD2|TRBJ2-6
TGTGCCAGTAGTATAGCCCTTCCGGGCAGGGAGGGCTCTGGGGCCAACGTCCTGACTTTC
CASSIALPGREGSGANVLTF
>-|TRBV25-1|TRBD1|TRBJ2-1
TGTGCCAGCAGTCTTCCGGGACAGGGCTCAAATGAGCAGTTCTTC
CASSLPGQGSNEQFF
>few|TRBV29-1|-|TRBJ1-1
TGCAGCGTGAAAGTGGACGGGGGCACTGAAGCTTTCTTT
CSVKVDGGTEAFF
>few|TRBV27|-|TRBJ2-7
TGTGCCAGCAGTTGGAGAGGCAGACACGAGCAGTACTTC
CASSWRGRHEQYF
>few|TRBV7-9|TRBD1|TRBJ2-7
TGTGCCAGCAGCGTCCCCGGGACAGGACCTGTGGAGCAGTACTTC
CASSVPGTGPVEQYF
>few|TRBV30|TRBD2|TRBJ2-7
TGTGCCTGGATAGGAGGGAGGGTCCACGAGCAGTACTTC
CAWIGGRVHEQYF
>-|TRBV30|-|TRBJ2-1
TGTGCCTGGAGTGAAGTTGCGGAGCAGTTCTTC
CAWSEVAEQFF
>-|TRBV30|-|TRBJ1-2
TGTGCCTGGAGTACGGTTAACTATGGCTACACCTTC
CAWSTVNYGYTF
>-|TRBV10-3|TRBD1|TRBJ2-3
TGTGCCATCAGTGAGTCGAGGGACAGGTTAGATACGCAGTATTTT
CAISESRDRLDTQYF
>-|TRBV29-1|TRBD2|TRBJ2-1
TGCAGCGTGCGCGGGAGTAGCTCCTACAATGAGCAGTTCTTC
CSVRGSSSYNEQFF
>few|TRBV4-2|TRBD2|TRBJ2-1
TGTGCCAGCAGCTCTAGCGGGGCGAGGACCTACAATGAGCAGTTCTTC
CASSSSGARTYNEQFF
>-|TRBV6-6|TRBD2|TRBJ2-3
TGTGCCAGCAGTGCCGGGACTACCCGCACAGATACGCAGTATTTT
CASSAGTTRTDTQYF
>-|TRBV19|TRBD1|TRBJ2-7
TGTGCCAGTATGAGCCAAACCCCGGGACAGGGGGCATACGAGCAGTACTTC
CASMSQTPGQGAYEQYF